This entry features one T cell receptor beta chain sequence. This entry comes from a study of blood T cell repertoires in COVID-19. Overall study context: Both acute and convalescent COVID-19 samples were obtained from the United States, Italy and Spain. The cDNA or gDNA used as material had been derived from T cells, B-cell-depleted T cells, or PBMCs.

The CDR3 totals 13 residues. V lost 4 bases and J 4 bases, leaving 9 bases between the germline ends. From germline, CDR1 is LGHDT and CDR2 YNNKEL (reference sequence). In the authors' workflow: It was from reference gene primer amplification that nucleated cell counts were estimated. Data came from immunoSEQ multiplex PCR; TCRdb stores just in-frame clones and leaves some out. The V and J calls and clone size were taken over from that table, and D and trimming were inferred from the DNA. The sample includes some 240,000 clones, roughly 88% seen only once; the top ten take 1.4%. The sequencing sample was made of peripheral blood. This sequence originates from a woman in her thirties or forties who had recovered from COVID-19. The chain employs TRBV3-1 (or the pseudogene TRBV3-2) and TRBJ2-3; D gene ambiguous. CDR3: CASSPPRSDTQYF. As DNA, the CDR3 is TGTGCCAGCAGCCCCCCCCGTTCAGATACGCAGTATTTT.